The clone carrying this T cell receptor beta chain was seen a handful of times. The sample originates from a study of tumor-infiltrating lymphocytes in localized non-small cell lung cancer. Sequenced by immunoSEQ multiplex PCR; TCRdb stores in-frame clones only, minus some. The sample has 15,000 to 20,000 clones, roughly 40% seen once. Trimming shortened V by 0 bases and J by 4 bases, and 10 bases separated the two germline ends. This CDR3 comprises 15 residues. Germline V gene data show CDR1 as SGHAT and CDR2 as FQNNGV. The receptor was derived from a human donor with non-small cell lung cancer. The gene calls are TRBV11-2 and TRBJ1-5; the D gene is possibly TRBD1 (6 bases). The sample was lung tumor tissue. The CDR3 protein is CASSLDPRGNQPQHF. DNA for the CDR3: TGTGCCAGCAGCTTAGATCCCAGGGGAAATCAGCCCCAGCATTTT.